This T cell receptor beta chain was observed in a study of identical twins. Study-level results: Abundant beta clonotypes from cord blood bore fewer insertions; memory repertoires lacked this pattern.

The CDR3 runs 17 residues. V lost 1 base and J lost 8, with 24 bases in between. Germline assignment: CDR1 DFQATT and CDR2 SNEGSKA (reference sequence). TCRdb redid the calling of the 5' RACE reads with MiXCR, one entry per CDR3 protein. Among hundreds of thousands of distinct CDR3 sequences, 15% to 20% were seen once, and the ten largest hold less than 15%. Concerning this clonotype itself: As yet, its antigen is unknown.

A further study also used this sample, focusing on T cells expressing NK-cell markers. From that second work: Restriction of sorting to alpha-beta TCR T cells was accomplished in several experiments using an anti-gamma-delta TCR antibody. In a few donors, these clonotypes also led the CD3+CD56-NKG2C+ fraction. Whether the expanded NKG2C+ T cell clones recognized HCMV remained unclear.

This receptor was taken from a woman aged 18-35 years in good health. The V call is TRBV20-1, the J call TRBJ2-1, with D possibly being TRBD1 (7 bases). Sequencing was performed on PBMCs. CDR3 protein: CSARVVGGGRNLDEQFF. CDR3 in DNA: TGCAGTGCTAGAGTGGTTGGAGGGGGCCGAAATTTAGATGAGCAGTTCTTC.